These 27 T cell receptor beta chains originate from one sample sequenced in a study of glioma-infiltrating T cells. Amplification of TCR alpha and beta CDR3 regions from RNA used iRepertoire nested multiplex PCR. TCRdb itself ran the multiplex PCR reads through MiXCR, one entry per CDR3 protein. Here the sample spans 400,000 or so distinct CDR3 sequences, around 45% being singletons. The sample taken for sequencing was glioma tissue, nonneoplastic brain tissue, or PBMCs (not recorded which). The source is a human donor with low-grade glioma or glioblastoma, undergoing nonglioma brain surgery, or in good health (not recorded which).

This chain connects TRBV7-2 to TRBJ2-3, with TRBD2 identical over 10 bases. The CDR3 spans 16 residues. Germline CDR1 SGHTA, CDR2 FQGNSA. V was pared by 2 bases and J by 9 bases, with 11 bases of the junction left unmatched. CDR3 coding DNA: TGTGCCAGCAGCTTAATGGCTAGCGGGAGTATCTGGACGCAGTATTTT. Translating gives CASSLMASGSIWTQYF.

The chain carries TRBV20-1 and TRBJ2-7; 7 bases align to TRBD2. CDR1 is DFQATT, CDR2 SNEGSKA, per germline (reference sequence). V was clipped by 3 bases and J by 3 bases; unmatched bases: 11. The CDR3 loop spans 15 amino acids. The CDR3 sequence: CSASRPSGNLYEQYF. The CDR3 DNA reads as TGCAGTGCTAGCCGGCCAAGCGGGAACCTCTACGAGCAGTACTTC.

Note on this clonotype: This may stem from a read error, because a much larger clone lies one nucleotide away. The rearrangement links TRBV4-1 to TRBJ2-5; TRBD2 matches 8 bases. The germline CDR1 and CDR2 sequences are MGHRA and YSYEKL. The trim removed 4 bases at V and 5 bases at J, leaving 9 bases unmatched. This CDR3 has 15 amino acids. As DNA, the CDR3 is TGCGCCAGCAGCCGAGGTAGCGGGAACGGTGAGACCCAGTACTTC. This sequence encodes CASSRGSGNGETQYF.

This clonotype has at least ten counts. The gene calls are TRBV20-1 and TRBJ2-7, with D possibly matching TRBD1 (6 bases). This CDR3 spans 12 amino acids. Germline-derived CDR1 and CDR2 are DFQATT and SNEGSKA (reference sequence). V was trimmed by 6 bases and J by 5 bases, leaving 14 bases between them. The chain's CDR3 is CSAPRQDHEQYF. CDR3 bases: TGCAGTGCCCCAAGACAGGATCACGAGCAGTACTTC.

This clonotype came up a few times. The rearrangement uses TRBV6-6 and TRBJ1-2; tentatively, D is TRBD1 (6 bases). Per germline, CDR1 MNHNY and CDR2 SVGAGI (reference sequence). This CDR3 comprises 14 residues. Trimming removed 0 bases from V and 6 bases from J, with 11 bases in between. This CDR3 reads CASSYSAEGDGYTF. The CDR3 coding sequence is TGTGCCAGCAGTTACTCGGCGGAGGGGGATGGCTACACCTTC.

Comments on this clonotype: This clone may be a read error of a much larger clone one base away. This sequence joins TRBV6-5 and TRBJ2-3; 9 bases fit TRBD1. The CDR3 has 17 amino acids. V dropped 6 bases and J dropped 5; count of bases not matched to a gene: 15. The germline gives CDR1 MNHEY, CDR2 SVGAGI. The CDR3 DNA reads TGTGCCAGCAGCCGTCTTGGGGGGACAGGGTTCCAAGATACGCAGTATTTT. Its protein is CASSRLGGTGFQDTQYF.

The chain combines TRBV27 with TRBJ1-2; 7 bases match TRBD1. The CDR3 loop spans 15 amino acids. With 5 bases clipped from V and 1 base from J, the junction kept 7 bases outside the gene matches. Germline V CDR1 and CDR2: MNHEY, SMNVEV (reference sequence). The CDR3 region is CASSPLTGRNYGYTF. DNA of the CDR3: TGTGCCAGCAGTCCGTTGACAGGGCGTAACTATGGCTACACCTTC.

This rearrangement joins TRBV12-3 or TRBV12-4 to TRBJ2-1, with D perhaps assigned TRBD1 or TRBD2 (5 bases each). Near its end, the DNA agrees better with TRBJ2-7, so the J call may be wrong. The length of the CDR3 is 14 residues. CDR3 DNA: TGTGCCAGCAGTTTAGTTCCAGGGACCTCCGAGCAGTACTTC. This codes for CASSLVPGTSEQYF.

This clonotype occurred many times. The rearrangement uses TRBV15 and TRBJ2-7; tentatively, D is TRBD1 (5 bases). Trimming removed 0 bases at V and 0 bases at J, with 9 bases between. CDR1 is LNHNV and CDR2 is YYDKDF in the germline V gene (reference sequence). The CDR3 runs to 15 residues. The CDR3 reads CATSRDRASSYEQYF. In DNA, the CDR3 is TGTGCCACCAGCAGAGACAGGGCCAGCTCCTACGAGCAGTACTTC.

J is TRBJ2-1 and V is TRBV29-1, with 9 bases fitting TRBD2. CDR1 SQVTM and CDR2 ANQGSEA come from the germline V gene. V gave up 4 bases and J gave up 7 bases; unmatched junction bases: 2. This CDR3 is 12 amino acids long. Written as DNA, the CDR3 is TGCAGCGTTGGACTAGCGGCGAATGAGCAGTTCTTC. As protein: CSVGLAANEQFF.

The rearrangement uses TRBV6-2 or TRBV6-3 and TRBJ2-7, with D hard to call. CDR3 size: 12 residues. Germline loops: CDR1 MNHEY, CDR2 SVGEGT. The V end was cut by 5 bases, the J end by 7 bases, with 12 bases between. The CDR3 DNA follows: TGTGCCAGCAGTACAAGGCTCGAAGAGCAGTACTTC. This codes for CASSTRLEEQYF.

To note about this clonotype: A much larger clone differs by one base, so this may be a read error. The rearrangement joins TRBV7-2 to TRBJ2-7, with D perhaps matching TRBD1 (6 bases). The CDR3 totals 15 residues. The germline V gene encodes CDR1 SGHTA and CDR2 FQGNSA. The DNA of the CDR3 is TGTGCCAGCATCTTAGGTCCGACAGGTAACTACGAGCAGTACTTC. It encodes CASILGPTGNYEQYF.

This clonotype was seen a handful of times. The CDR3 loop is CASSTGGTQYF. The CDR3 DNA reads TGTGCCAGTAGTACTGGGGGTACGCAGTATTTT. This chain connects TRBV19 to TRBJ2-3; D may match TRBD1 or TRBD2 (5 bases each). This CDR3 has 11 amino acids. Germline V gene data show CDR1 as LNHDA and CDR2 as SQIVND (reference sequence). The germline V and J ends were trimmed by 4 bases and 8 bases, with 7 bases remaining between them.

V is TRBV24-1 and J is TRBJ2-7; D remains ambiguous. V dropped 5 bases and J dropped 7 bases, with 8 bases sitting between them. Germline CDR1 KGHDR, CDR2 SFDVKD. CDR3 length equals 11 residues. The CDR3 DNA reads TGTGCCACCAGTGGGTGGAATGAGCAGTACTTC. Translation gives CATSGWNEQYF.

The chain joins TRBV27 to TRBJ2-7, with 8 bases identical to TRBD2. Germline trimming cut 5 bases from V and 5 bases from J; bases unmatched to any gene: 14. In germline, CDR1 is MNHEY, CDR2 SMNVEV (reference sequence). CDR3 length: 16 residues. CDR3 loop: CASSPTGGRARNEQYF. The CDR3 nucleotides read TGTGCCAGCAGTCCCACGGGGGGGAGGGCGAGGAACGAGCAGTACTTC.

The chain carries TRBV11-2 and TRBJ2-3; D unresolved. Trimming pared 8 bases from V and 1 base from J, leaving 25 bases between. Per the germline V gene, CDR1 is SGHAT and CDR2 is FQNNGV. The CDR3 totals 18 residues. The CDR3 loop is CASSHDPNVPERTDTQYF. For the CDR3, the DNA is TGTGCCAGCTCCCACGACCCGAACGTCCCGGAACGCACAGATACGCAGTATTTT. Full variable domain (missing parts from reference TRBV11-2 and TRBJ2-3): EAGVAQSPRYKIIEKRQSVAFWCNPISGHATLYWYQQILGQGPKLLIQFQNNGVVDDSQLPKDRFSAERLKGVDSTLKIQPAKLEDSAVYLCASSHDPNVPERTDTQYFGPGTRLTVL.

This clonotype was recorded a few times. The chain links TRBV7-2 to TRBJ1-6; D remains ambiguous. Trimming removed 3 bases at V and 10 bases at J, with 13 bases between. This CDR3 spans 14 amino acids. The V gene's germline CDR1 is SGHTA and CDR2 FQGNSA. For the CDR3, the DNA is TGTGCCAGCAGCTTTCGGGGAGGCGAGTCACCCCTCCACTTT. Protein: CASSFRGGESPLHF.

The table lists this clonotype with a few counts. The chain recombines TRBV15 with TRBJ1-3; a possible D gene is TRBD1 (5 bases). Germline V gene lookup returns CDR1 LNHNV and CDR2 YYDKDF (reference sequence). The CDR3 has 18 amino acids. The V and J ends lost 0 bases and 0 bases respectively, with 15 bases between them. In DNA, the CDR3 is TGTGCCACCAGCAGAGATTTTTTGACAGACAACTCTGGAAACACCATATATTTT. The encoded protein is CATSRDFLTDNSGNTIYF. Looking up the rest from reference TRBV15 and TRBJ1-3 gives the full variable domain: DAMVIQNPRYQVTQFGKPVTLSCSQTLNHNVMYWYQQKSSQAPKLLFHYYDKDFNNEADTPDNFQSRRPNTSFCFLDIRSPGLGDTAMYLCATSRDFLTDNSGNTIYFGEGSWLTVV.

The chain combines TRBV5-6 with TRBJ2-7, with D perhaps matching TRBD2 (6 bases). There are 16 residues in the CDR3. With 4 bases removed from V and 4 bases from J, the gap between germline ends came to 21 bases. Germline V gene lookup returns CDR1 SGHDT and CDR2 YYEEEE. The CDR3 coding sequence is TGTGCCAGCAGCCGCCTTGTGGGGGGACTCTTGTACGAGCAGTACTTC. Its protein product is CASSRLVGGLLYEQYF.

This clonotype came up a few times. The chain employs TRBV7-3 and TRBJ2-2, with 9 bases that match TRBD2. Germline CDR1 reads SGHTA; CDR2 reads FQGTGA. The CDR3 is made up of 17 amino acids. With 10 bases clipped from V and 4 bases from J, the junction kept 16 bases outside the gene matches. As DNA, the CDR3 is TGTGCCACCTCGCTGGGTGGGATAGCGGGAGTCACCGGGGAGCTGTTTTTT. Its protein is CATSLGGIAGVTGELFF.

This sequence joins TRBV4-3 and TRBJ1-1; tentative D call: TRBD1 (6 bases). The CDR3 sequence is 15 residues long. The V end lost 4 bases, the J end lost 1 base, and 13 bases lay between the germline ends. In germline, CDR1 is LGHNA, CDR2 YSLEER. The CDR3 DNA follows: TGCGCCAGCAGCCGAGGGGGGGGGGCGAACACTGAAGCTTTCTTT. This codes for CASSRGGGANTEAFF.

To note about this clonotype: This may come from a read error, since a much larger clone is one base off. This chain uses TRBV6-5 with TRBJ2-1, with 11 bases that match TRBD2. CDR1 and CDR2 (germline): MNHEY, SVGAGI. This CDR3 spans 16 amino acids. CDR3 amino acids: CASSHPGLAEIGEKFF. The CDR3 DNA follows: TGTGCCAGCAGTCACCCGGGACTAGCGGAAATCGGTGAGAAGTTCTTC.

V usage is TRBV20-1 and J usage is TRBJ2-5, with D possibly matching TRBD1 (5 bases). CDR1 and CDR2 (germline): DFQATT, SNEGSKA (reference sequence). Between the trimmed V and J ends, which lost 3 bases and 3 bases, there was a span of 8 bases. CDR3 length equals 12 residues. In DNA, the CDR3 is TGCAGTGCTAGGCAGGGTAAAGAGACCCAGTACTTC. Encoded protein: CSARQGKETQYF.

This clonotype was counted between two and nine times. The junction differs from germline at one of its ends, possibly a read error. The rearrangement uses TRBV12-3 or TRBV12-4 and TRBJ1-1; D unclear. The CDR3 loop spans 12 amino acids. The CDR3 DNA sequence: TGTGCCAACAGTTCCAAGAACACTGAAGCTTTCTTT. It is translated as CANSSKNTEAFF.

Many counts were recorded for this clonotype. J is TRBJ1-1 and V is TRBV7-9; D may be TRBD1 (5 bases). Trimming pared 0 bases from V and 3 bases from J, leaving 8 bases between. There are 14 residues in the CDR3. Germline CDR1 is SEHNR and CDR2 is FQNEAQ (reference sequence). CDR3 protein: CASSLAGVDTEAFF. CDR3 bases: TGTGCCAGCAGCTTAGCGGGGGTGGACACTGAAGCTTTCTTT.

This clonotype was counted only a few times. This chain connects TRBV6-1 to TRBJ1-5; perhaps TRBD1 as D (5 bases). The CDR3 spans 14 residues. V lost 5 bases and J lost 1, with 9 bases in between. CDR1 is MNHNS, CDR2 SASEGT, per germline. This CDR3 is CASSYRQSNQPQHF. CDR3 sequence (DNA): TGTGCCAGCAGTTACCGACAGAGCAATCAGCCCCAGCATTTT.

As to this clonotype: This may stem from a read error, because a much larger clone lies one nucleotide away. The chain combines TRBV27 with TRBJ1-2, with a tentative D call TRBD1 (5 bases). Germline V lookup: CDR1 MNHEY, CDR2 SMNVEV (reference sequence). The CDR3 has 16 residues. CDR3 in DNA: TGTGCCAGCAGTTTTTCCCTGGCAGGGCGGGGCTATTGCTACACCTTC. Translated: CASSFSLAGRGYCYTF.